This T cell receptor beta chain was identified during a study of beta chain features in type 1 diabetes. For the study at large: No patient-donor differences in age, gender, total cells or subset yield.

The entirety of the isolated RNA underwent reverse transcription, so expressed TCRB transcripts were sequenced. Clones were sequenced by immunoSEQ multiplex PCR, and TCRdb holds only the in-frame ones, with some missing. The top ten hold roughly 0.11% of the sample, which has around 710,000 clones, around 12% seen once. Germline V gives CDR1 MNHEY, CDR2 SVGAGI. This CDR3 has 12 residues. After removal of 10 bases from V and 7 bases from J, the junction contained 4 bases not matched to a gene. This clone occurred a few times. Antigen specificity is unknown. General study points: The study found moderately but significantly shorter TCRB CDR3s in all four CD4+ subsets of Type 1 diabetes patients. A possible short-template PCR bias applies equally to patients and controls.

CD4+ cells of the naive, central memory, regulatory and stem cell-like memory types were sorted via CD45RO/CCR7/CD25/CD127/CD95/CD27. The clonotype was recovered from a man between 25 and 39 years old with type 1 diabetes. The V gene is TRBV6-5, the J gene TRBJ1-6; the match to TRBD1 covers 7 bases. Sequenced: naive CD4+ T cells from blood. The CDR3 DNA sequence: TGTGCCACCCGACAGGGAAATTCACCCCTCCACTTT. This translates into CATRQGNSPLHF.